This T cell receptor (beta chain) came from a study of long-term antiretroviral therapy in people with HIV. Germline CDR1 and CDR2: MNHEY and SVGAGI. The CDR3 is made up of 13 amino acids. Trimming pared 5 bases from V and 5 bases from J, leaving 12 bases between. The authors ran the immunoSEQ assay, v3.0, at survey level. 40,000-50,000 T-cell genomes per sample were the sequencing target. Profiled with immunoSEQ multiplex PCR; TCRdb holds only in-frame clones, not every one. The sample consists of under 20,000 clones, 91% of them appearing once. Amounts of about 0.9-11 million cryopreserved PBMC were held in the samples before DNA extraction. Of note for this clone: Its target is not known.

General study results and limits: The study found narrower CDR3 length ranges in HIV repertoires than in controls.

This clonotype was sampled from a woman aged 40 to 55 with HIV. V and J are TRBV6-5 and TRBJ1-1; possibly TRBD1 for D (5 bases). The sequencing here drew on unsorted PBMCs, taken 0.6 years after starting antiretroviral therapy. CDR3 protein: CASSRGVRTEAFF. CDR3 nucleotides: TGTGCCAGCAGTCGGGGGGTACGTACTGAAGCTTTCTTT.